This TCR beta chain was profiled in a study of T cell responses to AZD1222 COVID-19 vaccine. Trimming cost V 1 base and J 7 bases; bases outside gene matches: 1. The germline V gene has CDR1 LGHDT and CDR2 YNNKEL (reference sequence). This CDR3 spans 15 amino acids. This clone showed up just a few times. The antigen is unknown. Clones were read by immunoSEQ multiplex PCR, and TCRdb kept only the in-frame ones, dropping some. The data hold 98,000 or so clones, with around 91% observed a single time. Study-wide results and limits: Clonal diversity was possibly underestimated; the donors were predominantly white British and more often female. Of spike-specific TCRs, nearly half reportedly target regions left unmutated in variants.

This receptor was obtained from an adult in good health. The J gene is TRBJ1-6, the V gene TRBV3-1 (or the pseudogene TRBV3-2); 10 bases map to TRBD1. Sequences were derived from peripheral blood, sampled on day 0 of AZD1222 vaccination. DNA for the CDR3: TGTGCCAGCAGCCAAGGGACAGGGGGGAATTCACCCCTCCACTTT. Translated: CASSQGTGGNSPLHF.